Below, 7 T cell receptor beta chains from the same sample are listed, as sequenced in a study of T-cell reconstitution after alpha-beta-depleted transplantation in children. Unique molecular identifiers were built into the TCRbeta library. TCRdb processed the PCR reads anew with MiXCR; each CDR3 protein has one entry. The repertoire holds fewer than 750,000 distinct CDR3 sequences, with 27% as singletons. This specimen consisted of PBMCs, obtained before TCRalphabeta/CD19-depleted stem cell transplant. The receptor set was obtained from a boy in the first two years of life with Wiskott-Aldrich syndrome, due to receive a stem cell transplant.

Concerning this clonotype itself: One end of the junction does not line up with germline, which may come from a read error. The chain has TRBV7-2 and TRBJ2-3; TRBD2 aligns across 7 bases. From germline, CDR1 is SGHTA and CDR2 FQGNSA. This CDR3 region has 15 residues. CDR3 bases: TGTGCCAGCAGCTTAGGGGAGACTAGCACAGATATGCAGTATTTT. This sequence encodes CASSLGETSTDMQYF.

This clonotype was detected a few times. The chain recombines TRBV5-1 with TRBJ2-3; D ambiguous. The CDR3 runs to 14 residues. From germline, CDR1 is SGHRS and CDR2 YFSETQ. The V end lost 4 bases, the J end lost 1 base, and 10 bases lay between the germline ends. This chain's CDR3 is CASSDLTGTDTQYF. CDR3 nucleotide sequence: TGCGCCAGCAGCGACCTGACGGGCACAGATACGCAGTATTTT.

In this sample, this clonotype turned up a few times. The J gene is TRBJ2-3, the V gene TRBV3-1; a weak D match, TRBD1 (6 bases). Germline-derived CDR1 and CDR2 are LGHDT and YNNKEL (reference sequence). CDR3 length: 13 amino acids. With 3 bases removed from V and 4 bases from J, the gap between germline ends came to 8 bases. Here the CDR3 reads CASSHNRADTQYF. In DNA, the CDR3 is TGTGCCAGCAGCCACAACAGGGCAGATACGCAGTATTTT.

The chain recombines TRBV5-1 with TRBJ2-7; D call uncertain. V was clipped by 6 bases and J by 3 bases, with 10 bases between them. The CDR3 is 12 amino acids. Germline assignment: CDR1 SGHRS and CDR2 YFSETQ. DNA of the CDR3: TGCGCCAGCAAAGGACCCTACTACGAGCAGTACTTC. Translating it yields CASKGPYYEQYF. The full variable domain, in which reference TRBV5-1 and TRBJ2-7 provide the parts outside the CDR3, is KAGVTQTPRYLIKTRGQQVTLSCSPISGHRSVSWYQQTPGQGLQFLFEYFSETQRNKGNFPGRFSGRQFSNSRSEMNVSTLELGDSALYLCASKGPYYEQYFGPGTRLTVT.

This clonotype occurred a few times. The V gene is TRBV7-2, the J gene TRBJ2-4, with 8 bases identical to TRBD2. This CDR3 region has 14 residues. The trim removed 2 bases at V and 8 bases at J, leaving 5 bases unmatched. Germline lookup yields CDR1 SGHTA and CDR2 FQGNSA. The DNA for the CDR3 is TGTGCCAGCAGCTTATCGGGAGGGCCTGACATTCAGTACTTC. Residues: CASSLSGGPDIQYF.

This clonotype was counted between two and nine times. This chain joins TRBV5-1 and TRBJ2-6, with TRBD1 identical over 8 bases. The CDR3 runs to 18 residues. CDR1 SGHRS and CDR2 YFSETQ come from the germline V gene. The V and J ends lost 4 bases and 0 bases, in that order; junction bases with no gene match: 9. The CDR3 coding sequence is TGCGCCAGCAGCGGCCCAGGGGGCAAGAGCTCTGGGGCCAACGTCCTGACTTTC. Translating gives CASSGPGGKSSGANVLTF.

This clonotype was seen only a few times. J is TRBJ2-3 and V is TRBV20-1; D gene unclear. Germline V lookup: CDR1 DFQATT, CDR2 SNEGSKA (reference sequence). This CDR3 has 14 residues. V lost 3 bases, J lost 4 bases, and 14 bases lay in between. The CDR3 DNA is TGCAGTGCTAGCCCGACCGCTGGCCCAGATACGCAGTATTTT. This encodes CSASPTAGPDTQYF.